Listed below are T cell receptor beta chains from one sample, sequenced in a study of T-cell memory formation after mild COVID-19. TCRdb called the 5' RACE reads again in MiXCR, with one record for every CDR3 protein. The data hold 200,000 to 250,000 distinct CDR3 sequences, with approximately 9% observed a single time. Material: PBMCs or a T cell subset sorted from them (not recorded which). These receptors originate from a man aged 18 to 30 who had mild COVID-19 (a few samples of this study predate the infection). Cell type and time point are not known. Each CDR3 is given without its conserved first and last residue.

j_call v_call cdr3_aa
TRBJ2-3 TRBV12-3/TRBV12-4 ASSLVGRSGGPYSTDTQY
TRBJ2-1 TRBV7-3 ASSHGLSAKYNEQF
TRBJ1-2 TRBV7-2 ASSLVGFGYT
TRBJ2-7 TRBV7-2 ASSFDRQYEQY
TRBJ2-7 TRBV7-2 ASSPQSSSYEQY
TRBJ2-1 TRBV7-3 ASSLTPLAVNEQF
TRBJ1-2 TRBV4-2 ASSHLRTGSYGYT
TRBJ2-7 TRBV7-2 ASSLGGTNLHEQY
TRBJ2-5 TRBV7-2 ASSLIGWETQY
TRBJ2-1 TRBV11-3 ARSRGESEGEQF
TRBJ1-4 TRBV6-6 ASRVQGGGEKLF
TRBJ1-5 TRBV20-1 RDSSDQPQH
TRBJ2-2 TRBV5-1 ASSFQGAGELF
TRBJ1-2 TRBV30 ACPTFRDPYGYT
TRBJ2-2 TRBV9 ASSLRRLANTGELF